This T cell receptor (beta chain) was captured by sequencing in a study of blood T cell repertoires in COVID-19 (dated by TCRdb to 2020 to 2021). Study-level background: The collaborator samples originated in the United States, Italy and Spain and spanned the acute and convalescent phases of COVID-19. The material from the prospective study consisted of cDNA or gDNA derived from T cells, B-cell-depleted T cells, or PBMCs. Deeply sampled blood TCRbeta repertoires from subjects exposed to, actively infected with, or recovered from COVID-19 were included in the dataset. The repertoires were released in a freely available public database intended as a resource for research on the immune response to SARS-CoV-2. Samples came from the ongoing ImmuneRACE study (first 160 participants) plus 1,254 subjects from 6 global collaborators. Nearly every sample came with metadata listing a de-identified subject ID, COVID-19 status, age in years and sex. Where available, HLA class I and class II types were obtained from metadata supplied by the sample provider rather than from assay-based typing. The research as a whole found: The quantity of clinical and demographic metadata differed by source and by participant and was supplied without curation.

One collaborating source in Seattle enrolled patients while the patients were actively infected and followed the patients over time throughout the course of disease. Each collaborating institution followed its own protocols to collect whole blood in K2EDTA tubes. For TCRbeta analysis, collaborator samples were shipped as frozen whole blood, as isolated PBMCs, or as DNA extracted from either sample type. The CDR3 contains 22 residues, cysteine and phenylalanine counted. Solely the CDR3 DNA is kept, with 66 bases framed from the first base. The junction shows trimming of 2 bases on V and 6 bases on J, and the gene matches do not reach 27 bases of it. CDR1 and CDR2 (MRHNA, SNTAGT) derive from the germline V gene. Details on this clone: Its antigen is not yet known. Base qualities are missing; no much larger clone stands one base away.

TCRbeta CDR3 regions were amplified from genomic DNA by means of the immunoSEQ Assay, a bias-controlled multiplex PCR. The published analysis was carried out like this. The number of nucleated cells in each sample was estimated from the amplification of reference gene primers within the assay. Sequence reads were collapsed and filtered to measure the absolute abundance of every unique TCRbeta CDR3 rearrangement. For each sample, productive Simpson clonality was calculated by taking the square root of Simpson's diversity index across productive rearrangements. Not all clones reach the TCRdb copy of this immuneACCESS table, which keeps in-frame sequences only. Checked studies attribute under half of the gap to unresolved V genes and leave the rest unexplained. V, J and clone size are those of that table, while D and trimming were read from the DNA. The sample table lists tens of thousands of clones, roughly 87% of them with a count of one. Roughly 7.7% of the sample lies in the top ten.

The sample consisted of peripheral blood. The TCR comes from a man in his fifties or sixties with COVID-19, enrolled during active disease. The chain uses TRBV6-4 and TRBJ2-1; 8 junctional bases match TRBD2. At the DNA level, the sequence is TGTGCCAGCAGTGACCAAACCTACAGGAAAACCAGACGTATGACTAGCGTCAATGAGCAGTTCTTC. It translates to CASSDQTYRKTRRMTSVNEQFF.